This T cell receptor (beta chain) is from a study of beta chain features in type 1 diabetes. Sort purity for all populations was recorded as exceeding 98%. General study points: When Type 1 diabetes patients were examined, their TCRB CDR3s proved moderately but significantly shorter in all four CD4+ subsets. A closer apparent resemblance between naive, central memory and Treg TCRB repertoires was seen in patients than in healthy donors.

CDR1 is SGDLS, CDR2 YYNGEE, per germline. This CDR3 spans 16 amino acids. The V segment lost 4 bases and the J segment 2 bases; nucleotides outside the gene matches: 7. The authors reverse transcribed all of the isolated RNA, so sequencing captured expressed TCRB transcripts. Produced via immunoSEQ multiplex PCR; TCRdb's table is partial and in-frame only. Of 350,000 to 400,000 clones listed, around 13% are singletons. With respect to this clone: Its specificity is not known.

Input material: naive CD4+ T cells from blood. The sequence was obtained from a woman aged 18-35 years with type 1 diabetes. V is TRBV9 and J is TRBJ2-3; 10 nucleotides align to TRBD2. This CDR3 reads CASSFRTSGNTDTQYF. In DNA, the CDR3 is TGTGCCAGCAGCTTTCGGACTAGCGGAAACACAGATACGCAGTATTTT.